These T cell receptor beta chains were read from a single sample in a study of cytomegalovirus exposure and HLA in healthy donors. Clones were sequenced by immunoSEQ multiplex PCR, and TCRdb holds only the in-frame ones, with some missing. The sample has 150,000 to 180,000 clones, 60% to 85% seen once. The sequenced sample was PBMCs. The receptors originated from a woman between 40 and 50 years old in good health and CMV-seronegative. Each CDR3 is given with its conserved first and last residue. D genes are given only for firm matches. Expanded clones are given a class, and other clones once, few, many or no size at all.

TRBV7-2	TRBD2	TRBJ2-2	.	TGTGCCAGCAGTCATAATCTAGCGGGAGGGACCGGGGAGCTGTTTTTT	CASSHNLAGGTGELFF
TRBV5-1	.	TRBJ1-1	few	TGCGCCAGCAGCTTGGCCGATGTAGGGGGGAACACTGAAGCTTTCTTT	CASSLADVGGNTEAFF
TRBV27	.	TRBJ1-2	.	TGTGCCAGCAGTCCATCCGACAGATATGGCTACACCTTC	CASSPSDRYGYTF
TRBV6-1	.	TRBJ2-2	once	TGTGCCAGCAGTGAATTGAGATCCACCGGGGAGCTGTTTTTT	CASSELRSTGELFF
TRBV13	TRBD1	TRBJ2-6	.	TGTGCCAGCAGCCATGAGACAGGGGAAGGTGAAGGCTCTGGGGCCAACGTCCTGACTTTC	CASSHETGEGEGSGANVLTF
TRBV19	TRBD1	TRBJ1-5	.	TGTGCCAGTAGTATCCGAGACAGGGGCCGCAATCAGCCCCAGCATTTT	CASSIRDRGRNQPQHF
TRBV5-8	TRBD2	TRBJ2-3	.	TGTGCCAGCAGCTTGGGGACTAGCGGGAGAAGGGATACGCAGTATTTT	CASSLGTSGRRDTQYF
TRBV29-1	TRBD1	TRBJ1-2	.	TGCAGCGTCGATGGACAGGGGGATAGTGGCTACACCTTC	CSVDGQGDSGYTF
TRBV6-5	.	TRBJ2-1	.	TGTGCCAGCAGTTTCCCCAGGGCCTCCTACAATGAGCAGTTCTTC	CASSFPRASYNEQFF
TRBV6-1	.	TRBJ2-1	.	TGTGCCAGCCGGGTGGGTCAGGGCTATGAGCAGTTCTTC	CASRVGQGYEQFF
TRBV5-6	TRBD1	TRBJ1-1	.	TGTGCCAGCAGCTTGGGGTTGGGACAGGTGAACACTGAAGCTTTCTTT	CASSLGLGQVNTEAFF
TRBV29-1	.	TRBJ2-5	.	TGCAGCGTTGAATTGTCCGGACTGGGAGAGACCCAGTACTTC	CSVELSGLGETQYF
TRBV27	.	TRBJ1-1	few	TGTGCCAGCAGTTTGGGCGCTTTCTTT	CASSLGAFF
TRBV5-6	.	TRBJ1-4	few	TGTGCCAGCAGCTTAGCAGGGGTCAAACTGTTTTTT	CASSLAGVKLFF
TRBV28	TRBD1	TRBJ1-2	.	TGTGCCAGCAGTGCTCTCGGACAGGGGGCCTATGGCTACACCTTC	CASSALGQGAYGYTF
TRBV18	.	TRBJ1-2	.	TGTGCCAGCTCACCAGACAGTCTGGGTAGCTATGGCTACACCTTC	CASSPDSLGSYGYTF
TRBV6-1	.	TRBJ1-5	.	TGTGCCAGCAGTGACGGGGGGGCCTTCTCCCAGCATTTT	CASSDGGAFSQHF
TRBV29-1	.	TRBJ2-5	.	TGCAGCGTTGATGGCCAGCAAGAGACCCAGTACTTC	CSVDGQQETQYF
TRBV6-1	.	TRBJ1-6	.	TGTGCCAGCGTACACAGGGTAGATTCACCCCTCCACTTT	CASVHRVDSPLHF
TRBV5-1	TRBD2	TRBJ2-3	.	TGCGCCAGCAGCTTGGTGGGGGGGAGCACAGATACGCAGTATTTT	CASSLVGGSTDTQYF
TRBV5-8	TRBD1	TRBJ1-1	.	TGTGCCAGCAGCTCGGGACAGGGGGCTGGAGCTTTCTTT	CASSSGQGAGAFF
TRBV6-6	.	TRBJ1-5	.	TGTGCCAGCTCTCCTTCGGACTCCAATCAGCCCCAGCATTTT	CASSPSDSNQPQHF
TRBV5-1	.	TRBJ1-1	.	TGCGCCAGCAGCTTGGTTCCGGGTATGAACACTGAAGCTTTCTTT	CASSLVPGMNTEAFF
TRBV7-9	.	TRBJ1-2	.	TGTGCCAGCAGCTTTGAAGTAACATCAGGGGCCTCGGGGGGCTACACCTTC	CASSFEVTSGASGGYTF
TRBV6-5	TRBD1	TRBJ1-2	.	TGTGCCAGCAGTCGGACAGGGAGTAGATATGGCTACACCTTC	CASSRTGSRYGYTF
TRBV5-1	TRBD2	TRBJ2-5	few	TGCGCCAGCAGCTCGACGGGGACTATGTTAGAGACCCAGTACTTC	CASSSTGTMLETQYF
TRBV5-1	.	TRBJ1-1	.	TGCGCCAGCACCTCAGGGCTAACTGAAGCTTTCTTT	CASTSGLTEAFF
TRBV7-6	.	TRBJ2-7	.	TGTGCCAGCAGCTTAGCACCGCGGGTCTACGAGCAGTACTTC	CASSLAPRVYEQYF
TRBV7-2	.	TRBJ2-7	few	TGTGCCAGCAGCGTGTTACGGGACACCTACGAGCAGTACTTC	CASSVLRDTYEQYF
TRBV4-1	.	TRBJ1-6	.	TGCGCCAGCAGCCAAGTAGGGGGAGATAATTCACCCCTCCACTTT	CASSQVGGDNSPLHF
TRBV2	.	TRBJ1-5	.	TGTGCCAGCGGACTGGGAGGGCAGCCCCAGCATTTT	CASGLGGQPQHF
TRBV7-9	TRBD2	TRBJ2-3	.	TGTGCCAGCAGTCCCGGGACTAGCGGCACAGATACGCAGTATTTT	CASSPGTSGTDTQYF
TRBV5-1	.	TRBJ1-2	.	TGCGCCAGCAGCCCTGGGGGGGGCCCCGTTAACTATGGCTACACCTTC	CASSPGGGPVNYGYTF
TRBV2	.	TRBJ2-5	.	TGTGCCAGCGGGTGGGGCAAGGAGACCCAGTACTTC	CASGWGKETQYF
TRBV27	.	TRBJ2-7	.	TGTGCCAGCAGTTTAGCCCCGGGGTTACCTGGCGAGCAGTACTTC	CASSLAPGLPGEQYF
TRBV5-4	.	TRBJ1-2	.	TGTGCCAGCAGCATCGCAGGGGTAGGTGGCTACACCTTC	CASSIAGVGGYTF
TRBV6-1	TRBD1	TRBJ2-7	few	TGTGCCAGCCGGGGACAGGGTTGGGGCGAGCAGTACTTC	CASRGQGWGEQYF
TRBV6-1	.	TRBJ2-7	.	TGTGCCAGTGGGAGATTAGGCTTATCCGAGCAGTACTTC	CASGRLGLSEQYF
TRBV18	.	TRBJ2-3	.	TGTGCCAGCTCACCGCTCCCAGCGGCCGGCACAGATACGCAGTATTTT	CASSPLPAAGTDTQYF
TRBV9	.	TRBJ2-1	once	TGTGCCAGCAGCTACTACTCCCCCAATGAGCAGTTCTTC	CASSYYSPNEQFF
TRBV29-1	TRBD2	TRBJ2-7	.	TGCAGCGTTGACGGACTAGCGGGGGGGCCGATACACGAGCAGTACTTC	CSVDGLAGGPIHEQYF
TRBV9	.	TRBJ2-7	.	TGTGCCAGCAGCGTTAAGGCAAACAGCGAGCAGTACTTC	CASSVKANSEQYF
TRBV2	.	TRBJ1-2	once	TGTGCCAGCAGCTGGATGGCGTCGGCGGAGGGATACACCTTC	CASSWMASAEGYTF
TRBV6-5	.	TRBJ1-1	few	TGTGCCAGCAGCCCACAGCGGCGGAGGAACACTGAAGCTTTCTTT	CASSPQRRRNTEAFF
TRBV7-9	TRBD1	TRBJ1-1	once	TGTGCCAGCAGCTTAAGAAGGGGCCGGACAGGGACGGGGACTGAAGCTTTCTTT	CASSLRRGRTGTGTEAFF
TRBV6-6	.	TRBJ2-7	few	TGTGCCAGCACCCACGGGGGGCGCCTCTCCTACGAGCAGTACTTC	CASTHGGRLSYEQYF
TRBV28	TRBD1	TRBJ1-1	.	TGTGCCAGCAGTTTCGCCAGGGGGGACACTGAAGCTTTCTTT	CASSFARGDTEAFF